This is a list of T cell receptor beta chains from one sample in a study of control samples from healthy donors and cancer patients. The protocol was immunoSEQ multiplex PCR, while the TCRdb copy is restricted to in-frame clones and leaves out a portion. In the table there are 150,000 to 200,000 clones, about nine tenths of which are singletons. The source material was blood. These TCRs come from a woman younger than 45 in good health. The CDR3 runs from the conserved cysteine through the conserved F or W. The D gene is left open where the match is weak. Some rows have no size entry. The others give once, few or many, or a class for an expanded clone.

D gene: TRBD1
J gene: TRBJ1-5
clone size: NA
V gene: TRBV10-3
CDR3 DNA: TGTGCCATCAGAGCCCCAGGGGGATCAAATCAGCCCCAGCATTTT
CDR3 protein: CAIRAPGGSNQPQHF

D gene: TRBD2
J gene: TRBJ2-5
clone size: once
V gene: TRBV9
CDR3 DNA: TGTGCCAGCAGCGTAGCTAGCGGGAGGGGGCAAGAGACCCAGTACTTC
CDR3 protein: CASSVASGRGQETQYF

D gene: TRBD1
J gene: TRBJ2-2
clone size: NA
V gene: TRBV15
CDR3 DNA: TGTGCCACCAGCAACGACAGGGGCAACGGGGAGCTGTTTTTT
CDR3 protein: CATSNDRGNGELFF

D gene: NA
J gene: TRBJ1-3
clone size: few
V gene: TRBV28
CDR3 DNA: TGTGCCAGCACCCTCTTGGCTGGGGGCGGCTCTGGAAACACCATATATTTT
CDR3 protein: CASTLLAGGGSGNTIYF

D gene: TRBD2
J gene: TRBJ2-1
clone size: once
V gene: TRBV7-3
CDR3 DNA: TGTGCCAGCAGCTTAAGTAGGGCTAGCGGGGGCAATGAGCAGTTCTTC
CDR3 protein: CASSLSRASGGNEQFF

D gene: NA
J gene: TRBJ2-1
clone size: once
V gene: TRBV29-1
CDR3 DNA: TGCAGCGTTGTAGGACCGAGCTCCTACAATGAGCAGTTCTTC
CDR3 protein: CSVVGPSSYNEQFF

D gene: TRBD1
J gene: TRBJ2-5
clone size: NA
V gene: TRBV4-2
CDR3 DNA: TGTGCCAGCAGCCAGGACAGGGGAGAGACCCAGTACTTC
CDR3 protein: CASSQDRGETQYF

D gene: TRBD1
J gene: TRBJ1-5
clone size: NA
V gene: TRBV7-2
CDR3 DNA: TGTGCCAGCAGCTTGGTCTCAGGGGGTAATCAGCCCCAGCATTTT
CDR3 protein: CASSLVSGGNQPQHF

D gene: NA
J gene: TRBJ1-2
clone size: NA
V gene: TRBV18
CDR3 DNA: TGTGCCAGCTCACCACCGGGCGGGGACTATGGCTACACCTTC
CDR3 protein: CASSPPGGDYGYTF

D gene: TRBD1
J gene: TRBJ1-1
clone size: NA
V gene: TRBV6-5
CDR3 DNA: TGTGCCAGCAGATCGCCGACAGGGTGGACTGAAGCTTTCTTT
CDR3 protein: CASRSPTGWTEAFF

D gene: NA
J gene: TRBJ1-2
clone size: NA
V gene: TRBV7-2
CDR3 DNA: TGTGCCAGCAGCACCACAGGGAACTATGGCTACACCTTC
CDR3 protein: CASSTTGNYGYTF

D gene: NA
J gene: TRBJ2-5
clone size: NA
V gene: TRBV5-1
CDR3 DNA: TGCGCCAGCAGCCCGGGCAGCCAAGAGACCCAGTACTTC
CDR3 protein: CASSPGSQETQYF

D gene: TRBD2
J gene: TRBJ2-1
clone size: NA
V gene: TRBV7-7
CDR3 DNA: TGTGCTAGCAGCTTAGGGGGAGGGACTAGCCGTAATGAGCAGTTCTTC
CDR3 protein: CASSLGGGTSRNEQFF

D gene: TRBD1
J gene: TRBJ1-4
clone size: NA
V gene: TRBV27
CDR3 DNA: TGTGCCAGCAGTATGACCGGGACAGGGGACGAAAAACTGTTTTTT
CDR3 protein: CASSMTGTGDEKLFF

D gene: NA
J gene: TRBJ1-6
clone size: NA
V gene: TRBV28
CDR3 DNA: TGTGCCAGCAGTTTTGGGGGGTCACCCCTCCACTTT
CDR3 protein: CASSFGGSPLHF

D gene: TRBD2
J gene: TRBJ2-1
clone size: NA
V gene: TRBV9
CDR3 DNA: TGTGCCAGCAGCGTAGCTAGCGGAGCCTACAATGAGCAGTTCTTC
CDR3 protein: CASSVASGAYNEQFF

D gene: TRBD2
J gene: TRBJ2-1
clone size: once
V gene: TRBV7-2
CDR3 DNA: TGTGCCAGCAGCGAACTAGCGGGGGTGACGATTTACAATGAGCAGTTCTTC
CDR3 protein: CASSELAGVTIYNEQFF

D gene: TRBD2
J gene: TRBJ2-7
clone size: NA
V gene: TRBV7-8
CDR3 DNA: TGTGCCAGCAGCTTAGCGCGGGAGGGCACCTACGAGCAGTACTTC
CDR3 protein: CASSLAREGTYEQYF

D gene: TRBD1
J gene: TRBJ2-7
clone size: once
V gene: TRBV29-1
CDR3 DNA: TGCAGCGTCCGGGACAGGGAGGTCTACGAGCAGTACTTC
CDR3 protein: CSVRDREVYEQYF

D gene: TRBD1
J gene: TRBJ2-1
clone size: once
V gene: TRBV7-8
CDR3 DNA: TGTGCCAGCAGCTTAGTCACAGGGGGGTACAATGAGCAGTTCTTC
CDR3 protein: CASSLVTGGYNEQFF

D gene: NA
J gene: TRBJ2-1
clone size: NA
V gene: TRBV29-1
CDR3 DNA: TGCAGCGTTGAAGCTGGGGGCGGTGAGCAGTTCTTC
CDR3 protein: CSVEAGGGEQFF

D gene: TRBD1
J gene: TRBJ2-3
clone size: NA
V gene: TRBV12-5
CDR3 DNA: TGTGCTAGTGGTTCGGGACAGGTCACAGATACGCAGTATTTT
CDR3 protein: CASGSGQVTDTQYF

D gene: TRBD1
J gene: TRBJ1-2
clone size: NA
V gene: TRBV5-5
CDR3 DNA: TGTGCCAGCAGCTTTGGGGACAGCTATGGCTACACCTTC
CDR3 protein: CASSFGDSYGYTF

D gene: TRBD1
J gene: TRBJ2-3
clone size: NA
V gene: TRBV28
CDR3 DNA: TGTGCCAGCAGTTGGACAGGGGGAGTCACAGATACGCAGTATTTT
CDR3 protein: CASSWTGGVTDTQYF

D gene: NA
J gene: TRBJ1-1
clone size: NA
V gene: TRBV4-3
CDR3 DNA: TGCGCCAGCAGCCCCGACATAAACACTGAAGCTTTCTTT
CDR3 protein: CASSPDINTEAFF

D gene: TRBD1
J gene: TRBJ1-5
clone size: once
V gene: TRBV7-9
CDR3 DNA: TGTGCCAGCAGCTTCGACAGGGGTAGCCAGCCCCAGCATTTT
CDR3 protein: CASSFDRGSQPQHF

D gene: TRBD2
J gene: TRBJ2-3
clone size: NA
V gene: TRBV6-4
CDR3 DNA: TGTGCCAGCAGTCTCAGCGGGGGGGCCGGCACAGATACGCAGTATTTT
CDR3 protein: CASSLSGGAGTDTQYF

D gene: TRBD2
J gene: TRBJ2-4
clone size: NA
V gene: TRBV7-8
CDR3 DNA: TGTGCCAGCAGCTTCCTTAGCGGGAGCTACATTCAGTACTTC
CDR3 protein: CASSFLSGSYIQYF

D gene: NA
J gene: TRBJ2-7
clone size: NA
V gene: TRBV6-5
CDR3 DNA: TGTGCCAGCAGTTCGGGGCCGTTCGTACAGTACTTC
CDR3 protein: CASSSGPFVQYF

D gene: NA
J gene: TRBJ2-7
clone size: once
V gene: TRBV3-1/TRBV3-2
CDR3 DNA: TGTGCCAGCAGCCAGGGGTCCTACGAGCAGTACTTC
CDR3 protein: CASSQGSYEQYF

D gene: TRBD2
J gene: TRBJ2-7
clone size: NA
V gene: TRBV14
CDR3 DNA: TGTGCCAGCAGCCAAGAGCTGACTAGCGGAGAGCAGTACTTC
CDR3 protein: CASSQELTSGEQYF

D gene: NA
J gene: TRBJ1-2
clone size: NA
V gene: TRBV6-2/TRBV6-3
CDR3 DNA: TGTGCCAGCAGTCCGTCGGGACGGGACTATGGCTACACCTTC
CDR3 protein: CASSPSGRDYGYTF

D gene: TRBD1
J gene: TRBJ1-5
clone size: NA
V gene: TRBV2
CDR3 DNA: TGTGCCAGCAGTCCCGACAGGGTCAATCAGCCCCAGCATTTT
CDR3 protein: CASSPDRVNQPQHF

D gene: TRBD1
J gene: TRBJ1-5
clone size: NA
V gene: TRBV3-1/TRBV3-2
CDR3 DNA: TGTGCCAGCAGCCAAGATCGGTCTCCCGGGACAGGGGGGGTCCAGCCCCAGCATTTT
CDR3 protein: CASSQDRSPGTGGVQPQHF

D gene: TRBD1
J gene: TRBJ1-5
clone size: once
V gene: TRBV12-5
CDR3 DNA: TGTGCTAGTGGTTTGGTACGGACAGGGTATGGCAATCAGCCCCAGCATTTT
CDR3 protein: CASGLVRTGYGNQPQHF

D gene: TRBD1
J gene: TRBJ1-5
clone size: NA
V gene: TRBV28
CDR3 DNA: TGTGCCAGCAGTTTAAGGACAGGGGCCTATAGCAATCAGCCCCAGCATTTT
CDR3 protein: CASSLRTGAYSNQPQHF

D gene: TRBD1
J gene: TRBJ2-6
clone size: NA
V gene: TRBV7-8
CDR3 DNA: TGTGCCAGCAGCTTAGGGGGCAGGGGGCCCGGGGCCAACGTCCTGACTTTC
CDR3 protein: CASSLGGRGPGANVLTF

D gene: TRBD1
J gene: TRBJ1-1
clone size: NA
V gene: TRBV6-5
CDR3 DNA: TGTGCCAGCGGACAGGGCGCTGAAGCTTTCTTT
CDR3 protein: CASGQGAEAFF

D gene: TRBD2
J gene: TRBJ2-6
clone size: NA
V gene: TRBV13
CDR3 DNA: TGTGCCAGCAGCTTAGGCCGGGGGGCTGGGGCCAACGTCCTGACTTTC
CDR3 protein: CASSLGRGAGANVLTF

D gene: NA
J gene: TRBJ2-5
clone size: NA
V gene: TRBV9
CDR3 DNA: TGTGCCAGCAGCCGTCCGGGTGTTTTTGAGACCCAGTACTTC
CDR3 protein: CASSRPGVFETQYF

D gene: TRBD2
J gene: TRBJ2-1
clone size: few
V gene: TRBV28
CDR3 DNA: TGTGCCAGCAGTTGGGGAGGGGCGAGCTCCTACAATGAGCAGTTCTTC
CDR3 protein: CASSWGGASSYNEQFF

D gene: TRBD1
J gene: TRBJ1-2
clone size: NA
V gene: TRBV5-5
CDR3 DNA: TGTGCCAGCAGCTTGGGGACAGGGGAGGCGTATGGCTACACCTTC
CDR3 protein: CASSLGTGEAYGYTF

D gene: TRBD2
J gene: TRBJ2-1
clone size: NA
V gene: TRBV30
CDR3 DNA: TGTGCCTGGAGTCTGGGACTAGCGGGAGTCAATGAGCAGTTCTTC
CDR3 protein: CAWSLGLAGVNEQFF

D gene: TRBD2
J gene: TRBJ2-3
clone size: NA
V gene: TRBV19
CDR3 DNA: TGTGCCAGTACCGAGGGGAGGGCTCAGTATTTT
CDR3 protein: CASTEGRAQYF

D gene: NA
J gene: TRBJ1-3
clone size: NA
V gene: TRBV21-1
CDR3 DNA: TGTGCCAGCAGCTACCGGGACAGGGTTACTGGAAACACCATATATTTT
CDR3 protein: CASSYRDRVTGNTIYF

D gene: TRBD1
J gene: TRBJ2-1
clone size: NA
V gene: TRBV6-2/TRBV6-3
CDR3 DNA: TGTGCCAGCAGTTACACGACAGGGCGAAATGAGCAGTTCTTC
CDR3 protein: CASSYTTGRNEQFF

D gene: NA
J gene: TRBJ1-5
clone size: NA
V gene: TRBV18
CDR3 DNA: TGTGCCAGCTCACCACAGGGGTATAGCAATCAGCCCCAGCATTTT
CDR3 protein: CASSPQGYSNQPQHF

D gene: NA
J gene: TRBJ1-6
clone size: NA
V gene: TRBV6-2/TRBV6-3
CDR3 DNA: TGTGCCAGCAGTTATACAGGGCGTTCACCCCTCCACTTT
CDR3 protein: CASSYTGRSPLHF

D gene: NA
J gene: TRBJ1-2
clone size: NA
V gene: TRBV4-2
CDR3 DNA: TGTGCCAGCAGCCAAGATTACGGAGAAGAGAACTATGGCTACACCTTC
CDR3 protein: CASSQDYGEENYGYTF

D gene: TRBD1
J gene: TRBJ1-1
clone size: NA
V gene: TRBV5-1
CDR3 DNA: TGCGCCAGCAATCCCGGGACAGGGGTCGGTGAAGCTTTCTTT
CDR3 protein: CASNPGTGVGEAFF

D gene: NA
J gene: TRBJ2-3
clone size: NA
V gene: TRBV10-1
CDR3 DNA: TGCGCCAGCAGTGAGGTGGGGTACGAAGATACGCAGTATTTT
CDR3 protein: CASSEVGYEDTQYF

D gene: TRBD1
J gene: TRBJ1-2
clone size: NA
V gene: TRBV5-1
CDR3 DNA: TGCGCCAGCAGCTTGGACGACAGGGGAGCGAATGGCTACACCTTC
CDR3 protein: CASSLDDRGANGYTF

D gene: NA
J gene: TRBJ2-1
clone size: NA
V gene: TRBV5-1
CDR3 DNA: TGCGCCAGCAGCTTGGAGGACAGCTCCTACAATGAGCAGTTCTTC
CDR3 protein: CASSLEDSSYNEQFF

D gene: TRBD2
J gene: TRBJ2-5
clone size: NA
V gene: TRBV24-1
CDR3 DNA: TGTGCCACCAGGTGTCAGCGGGAGAGTGAGACCCAGTACTTC
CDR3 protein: CATRCQRESETQYF

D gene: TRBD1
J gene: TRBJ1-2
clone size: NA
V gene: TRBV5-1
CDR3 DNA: TGCGCCAGCAGACCGACAGGGAACTATGGCTACACCTTC
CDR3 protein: CASRPTGNYGYTF